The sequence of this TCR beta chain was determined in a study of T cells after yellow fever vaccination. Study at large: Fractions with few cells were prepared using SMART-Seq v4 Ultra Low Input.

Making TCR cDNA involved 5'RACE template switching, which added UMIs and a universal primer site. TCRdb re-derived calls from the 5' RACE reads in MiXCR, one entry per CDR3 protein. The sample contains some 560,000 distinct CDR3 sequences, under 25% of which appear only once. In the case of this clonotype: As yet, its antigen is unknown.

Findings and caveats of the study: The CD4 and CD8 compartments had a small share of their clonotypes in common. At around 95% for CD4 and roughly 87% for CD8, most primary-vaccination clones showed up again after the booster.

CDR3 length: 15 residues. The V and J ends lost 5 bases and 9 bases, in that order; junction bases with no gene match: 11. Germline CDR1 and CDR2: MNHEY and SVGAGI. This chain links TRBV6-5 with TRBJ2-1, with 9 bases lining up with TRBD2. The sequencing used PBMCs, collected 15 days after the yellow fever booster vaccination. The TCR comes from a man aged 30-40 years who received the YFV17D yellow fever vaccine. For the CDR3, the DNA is TGTGCCAGCAGTCCCCCCGGCGGGAGGGCGACTGAGCAGTTCTTC. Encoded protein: CASSPPGGRATEQFF.